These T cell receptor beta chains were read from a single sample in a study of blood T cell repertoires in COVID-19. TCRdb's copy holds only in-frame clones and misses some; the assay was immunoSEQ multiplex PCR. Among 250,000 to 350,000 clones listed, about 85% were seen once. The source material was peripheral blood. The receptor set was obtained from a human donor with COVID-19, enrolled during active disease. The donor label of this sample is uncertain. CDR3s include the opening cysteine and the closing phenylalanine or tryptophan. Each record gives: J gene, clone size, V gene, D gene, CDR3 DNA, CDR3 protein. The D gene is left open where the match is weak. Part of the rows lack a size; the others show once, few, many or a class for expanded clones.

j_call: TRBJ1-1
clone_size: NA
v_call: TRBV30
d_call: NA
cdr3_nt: TGTGCCTGGGGCGAGGCGGGAATGAACACTGAAGCTTTCTTT
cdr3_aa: CAWGEAGMNTEAFF

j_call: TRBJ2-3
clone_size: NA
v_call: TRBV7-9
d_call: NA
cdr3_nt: TGTGCCAGCAGCTTAGCGGCAGGGCTAAGCACAGATACGCAGTATTTT
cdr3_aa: CASSLAAGLSTDTQYF

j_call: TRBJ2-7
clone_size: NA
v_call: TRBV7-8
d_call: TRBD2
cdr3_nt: TGTGCCAGCAGCCGAGGGGGGGCGGGAGGCCTCTACGAGCAGTACTTC
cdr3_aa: CASSRGGAGGLYEQYF

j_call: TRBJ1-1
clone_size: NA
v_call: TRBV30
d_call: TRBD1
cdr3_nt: TGTGCCTGGAGTTTGGACAGGGTCACTGAAGCTTTCTTT
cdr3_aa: CAWSLDRVTEAFF

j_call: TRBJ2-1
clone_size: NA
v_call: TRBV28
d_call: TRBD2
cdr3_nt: TGTGCCAGCCCTGCCCCCGGGACTAGCGGGGGCGATGAGCAGTTCTTC
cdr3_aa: CASPAPGTSGGDEQFF

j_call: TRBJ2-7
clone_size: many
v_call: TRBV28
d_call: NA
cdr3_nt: TGTGCCAGCAGTTTACAAACCCCGGGACAATACGAGCAGTACTTC
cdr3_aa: CASSLQTPGQYEQYF

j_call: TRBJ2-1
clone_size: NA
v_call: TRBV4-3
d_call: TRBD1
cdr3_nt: TGCGCCAGCAGCCAATACACCGGGACAGGGGGCTATAATGAGCAGTTCTTC
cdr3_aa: CASSQYTGTGGYNEQFF

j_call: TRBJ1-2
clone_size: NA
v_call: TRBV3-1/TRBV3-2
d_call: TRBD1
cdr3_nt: TGTGCCAGCAGCCACCTCTCGGACAGGAGCTATGGCTACACCTTC
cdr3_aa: CASSHLSDRSYGYTF

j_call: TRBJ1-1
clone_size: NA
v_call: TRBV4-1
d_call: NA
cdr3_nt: TGCGCCAGCAGCCCATCGACGGGGAAGATGAACACTGAAGCTTTCTTT
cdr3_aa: CASSPSTGKMNTEAFF

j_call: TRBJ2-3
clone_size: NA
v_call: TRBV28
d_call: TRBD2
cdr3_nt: TGTGCCAGCAGCTCCAGGGGCCGGACTAGCGGGATCACAGATACGCAGTATTTT
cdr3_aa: CASSSRGRTSGITDTQYF

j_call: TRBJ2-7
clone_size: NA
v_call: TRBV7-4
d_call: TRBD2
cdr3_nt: TGTGCCAGCAGCTTAGGTCCCCCAGGTCGGACTAGCGGCTCCTACGAGCAGTACTTC
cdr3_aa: CASSLGPPGRTSGSYEQYF

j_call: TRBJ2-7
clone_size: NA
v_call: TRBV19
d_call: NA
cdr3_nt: TGTGCCAGTAGTGACACTTTTCGGGAGCAGTACTTC
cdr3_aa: CASSDTFREQYF

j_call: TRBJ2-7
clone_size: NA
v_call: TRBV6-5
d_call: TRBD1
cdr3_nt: TGTGCCAGCAGTTACGACAGGGCCTACGAGCAGTACTTC
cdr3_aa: CASSYDRAYEQYF

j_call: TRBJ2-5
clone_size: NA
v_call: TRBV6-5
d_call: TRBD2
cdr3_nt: TGTGCCAGCAGGGGGAGCGGGAGGGTCCAAGAGACCCAGTACTTC
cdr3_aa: CASRGSGRVQETQYF

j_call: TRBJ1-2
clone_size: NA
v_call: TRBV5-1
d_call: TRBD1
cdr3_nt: TGCGCCAGCAGCTCGGGACAGGGGGGAGGTGGCTACACCTTC
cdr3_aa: CASSSGQGGGGYTF

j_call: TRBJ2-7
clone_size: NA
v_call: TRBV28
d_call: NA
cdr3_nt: TGTGCCAGCGGGGACTCCTCCTACGAGCAGTACTTC
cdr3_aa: CASGDSSYEQYF

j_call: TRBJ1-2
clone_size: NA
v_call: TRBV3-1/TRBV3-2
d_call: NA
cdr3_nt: TGTGCCAGCAGCCAAGAGGTCGGGAGGGCCTATGGCTACACCTTC
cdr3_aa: CASSQEVGRAYGYTF

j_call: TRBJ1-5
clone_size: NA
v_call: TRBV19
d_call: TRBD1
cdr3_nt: TGTGCCAGTAGTATTGGGACAGGGGGCGGTCAGCCCCAGCATTTT
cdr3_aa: CASSIGTGGGQPQHF

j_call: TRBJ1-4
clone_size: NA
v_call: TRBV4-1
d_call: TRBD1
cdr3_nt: TGCGCCAGCAGCCATTCCGAGACAGGGGCGGGGGAAAAACTGTTTTTT
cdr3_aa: CASSHSETGAGEKLFF

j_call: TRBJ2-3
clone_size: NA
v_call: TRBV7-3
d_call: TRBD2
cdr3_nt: TGTGCCAGCAGCTCTACTAGCGTGGGCACAGATACGCAGTATTTT
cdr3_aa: CASSSTSVGTDTQYF

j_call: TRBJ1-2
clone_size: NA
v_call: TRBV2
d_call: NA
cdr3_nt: TGTGCCAGCAGTCTTAGGACAGACTATGGCTACACCTTC
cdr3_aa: CASSLRTDYGYTF

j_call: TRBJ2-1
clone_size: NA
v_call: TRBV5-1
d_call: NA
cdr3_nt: TGCGCCAGCAGCTTGGCACAGTTGGGCTACAATGAGCAGTTCTTC
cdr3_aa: CASSLAQLGYNEQFF

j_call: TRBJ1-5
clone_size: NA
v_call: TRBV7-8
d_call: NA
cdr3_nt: TGTGCCAGCAGCTTAGCGAGGAGGGGCGGCAATCAGCCCCAGCATTTT
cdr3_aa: CASSLARRGGNQPQHF

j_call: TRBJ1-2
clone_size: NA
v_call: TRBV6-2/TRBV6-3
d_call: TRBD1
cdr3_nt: TGTGCCAGCAGCGGACAGGCAATGAGAAACTATGGCTACACCTTC
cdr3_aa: CASSGQAMRNYGYTF

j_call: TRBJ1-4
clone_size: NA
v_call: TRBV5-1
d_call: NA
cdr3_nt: TGCGCCAGCAGCCCGGCGCAGGGGTATTTAAATGAAAAACTGTTTTTT
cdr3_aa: CASSPAQGYLNEKLFF

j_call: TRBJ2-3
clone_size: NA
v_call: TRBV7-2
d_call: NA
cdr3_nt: TGTGCCAGCAGCTTAGGGCTGGTCACAGATACGCAGTATTTT
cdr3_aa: CASSLGLVTDTQYF

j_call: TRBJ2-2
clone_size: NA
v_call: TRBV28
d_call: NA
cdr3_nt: TGTGCCAGCAGTTCTCCGACGGGGGTGTCCGGGGAGCTGTTTTTT
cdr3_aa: CASSSPTGVSGELFF

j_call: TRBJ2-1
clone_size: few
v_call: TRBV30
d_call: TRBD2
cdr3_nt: TGTGCCTGGAGTGGAGATTTCGGCGGGAGGGAGAATGAGCAGTTCTTC
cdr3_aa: CAWSGDFGGRENEQFF